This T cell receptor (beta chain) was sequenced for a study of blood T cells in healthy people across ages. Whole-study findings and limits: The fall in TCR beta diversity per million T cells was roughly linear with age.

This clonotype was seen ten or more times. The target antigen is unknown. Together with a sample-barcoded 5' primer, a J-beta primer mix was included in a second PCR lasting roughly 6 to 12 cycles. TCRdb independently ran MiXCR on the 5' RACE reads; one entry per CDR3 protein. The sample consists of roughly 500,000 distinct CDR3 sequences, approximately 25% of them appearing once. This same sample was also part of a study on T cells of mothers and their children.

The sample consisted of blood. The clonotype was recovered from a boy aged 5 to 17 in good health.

The CDR3 reads CASSDSPSTSGGPGGNEQFF. The CDR3 bases are TGTGCCAGCAGTGACTCACCTTCGACTAGCGGGGGGCCCGGGGGGAATGAGCAGTTCTTC. The V and J genes are TRBV6-4 and TRBJ2-1; 13 nucleotides match TRBD2. The ends lost 0 bases at V and 7 bases at J; junction bases unmatched: 15. This CDR3 has 20 residues. The V gene's germline CDR1 is MRHNA and CDR2 SNTAGT.